The text below deals with one TCR beta chain. The assay was immunoSEQ multiplex PCR, and TCRdb's table has in-frame clones only and misses some. This sample carries about 90,000 clones, 75% to 95% of them seen once, and the ten largest clones take around 5%. This sample is part of a study of blood T cell repertoires in COVID-19. This clonotype was sampled from a man between 50 and 59 years old with acute or convalescent COVID-19. The sequenced sample was peripheral blood.

CDR3 loop: CASSLDTTSSGRTNEQFF. In nucleotides, the CDR3 is TGTGCCAGCAGCTTAGACACTACCTCTAGCGGGAGAACCAATGAGCAGTTCTTC. The chain combines TRBV5-5 with TRBJ2-1; 10 bases are shared with TRBD2. Unmatched junction bases numbered 14, after V lost 2 bases and J lost 6 bases. The CDR3 extends over 18 amino acids. Germline values: CDR1 SGHKS, CDR2 YYEKEE (reference sequence).